The 2 T cell receptor beta chains below all came from one sample that was sequenced in a study of tumor-infiltrating lymphocytes in primary liver carcinoma. Starting material for RNA and DNA co-extraction consisted of about 17-30 mg of unsorted bulk tissue. Making TCR beta cDNA involved approximately 480 ng total RNA and a constant-region primer. Sequencing libraries for TCR beta derived from three nested multiplex PCR rounds that used slightly modified ARM-PCR. It was with TRBV1-TRBV30 forward primers and a C-beta reverse primer that the first two PCR rounds were run, at around 11 cycles each. TCRdb redid the calling of the multiplex PCR reads with MiXCR, one entry per CDR3 protein. Of some 94,000 distinct CDR3 sequences listed, about 70% were seen once; the top ten hold more than 8%. The source material was liver tumor tissue from sampling region 5. The sample's subset: tumor region T5, tumor centre. The receptors shown here come from a woman in her fifties or sixties with primary liver carcinoma and hepatitis B virus infection.

This clonotype was observed a handful of times. A much more abundant neighbour one base away suggests this may be a read error. This rearrangement joins TRBV12-3 or TRBV12-4 to TRBJ2-1; D unresolved. CDR3 length: 11 amino acids. V dropped 3 bases and J dropped 5 bases, with 2 bases sitting between them. The CDR3 sequence is CASSFHNEQFF. The CDR3 coding sequence is TGTGCCAGCAGTTTTCACAATGAGCAGTTCTTC.

Details on this clonotype: One end of the junction varies from germline; a read error may be responsible. The chain uses TRBV29-1 and TRBJ1-1; a weak D match, TRBD1 (6 bases). The CDR3 runs 12 residues. Germline CDR1 SQVTM, CDR2 ANQGSEA. In DNA form, the CDR3 reads TGCAGCGTTGGGAATGGACAGACTGGAGCTTTCTTT. Encoded protein: CSVGNGQTGAFF.